The 22 T cell receptor beta chains below all came from one sample that was sequenced in a study of long-term antiretroviral therapy in people with HIV (dated 2022 in TCRdb). The immunoSEQ hsTCRB v3.0 assay was used at survey level resolution for TRB variable region sequencing. The table was pulled from immuneACCESS by TCRdb, which kept in-frame rearrangements only. Such tables lose some clones; where checked, under half of the loss comes from unresolved V genes, and the rest has no known cause. Recorded for this sample are roughly 34,000 clones; about 85% of them occurred a single time. The ten largest account for 3.2% of the sample. Material: unsorted PBMCs, obtained 1.9 years after starting antiretroviral therapy. The source of these receptors is a man between 18 and 29 years old with HIV.

This chain uses TRBV28 with TRBJ2-1; a possible D gene is TRBD2 (6 bases). V was pared by 7 bases and J by 5 bases, with 21 bases between. Germline CDR1 is MDHEN and CDR2 is SYDVKM. The CDR3 length is 16 residues. The CDR3 DNA reads as TGTGCCAGCACTTCCCCCGGGAGCAAGATGGACAATGAGCAGTTCTTC. It translates to CASTSPGSKMDNEQFF. Filled out from reference TRBV28 and TRBJ2-1, the complete variable domain reads DVKVTQSSRYLVKRTGEKVFLECVQDMDHENMFWYRQDPGLGLRLIYFSYDVKMKEKGDIPEGYSVSREKKERFSLILESASTNQTSMYLCASTSPGSKMDNEQFFGPGTRLTVL.

The V and J genes are TRBV21-1 and TRBJ2-6. TRBV21-1 is flagged as a pseudogene. The CDR3 has 17 amino acids. CDR3 nucleotide sequence: TGTGCCAGCAGCGGCTCGGGACGGCTCTCTGGGGCCAACGTCCTGACTTTC. Its protein product is CASSGSGRLSGANVLTF.

This clone has just a few counts. The J gene is TRBJ1-3, the V gene TRBV2; no firm D call. This CDR3 contains 17 residues. From germline, CDR1 is SNHLY and CDR2 FYNNEI. The germline V and J ends were trimmed by 4 bases and 6 bases, with 22 bases remaining between them. The CDR3 bases are TGTGCCAGCAGTGGGAGGTCGGTATGGACGGCCGTAAACACCATATATTTT. Protein: CASSGRSVWTAVNTIYF. Looking up the rest from reference TRBV2 and TRBJ1-3 gives the full variable domain: EPEVTQTPSHQVTQMGQEVILRCVPISNHLYFYWYRQILGQKVEFLVSFYNNEISEKSEIFDDQFSVERPDGSNFTLKIRSTKLEDSAMYFCASSGRSVWTAVNTIYFGEGSWLTVV.

The J gene is TRBJ2-2, the V gene TRBV4-1; 9 bases align to TRBD1. With V trimmed by 2 bases and J by 4 bases, 14 bases remained unmatched. Germline CDR1 reads MGHRA; CDR2 reads YSYEKL. The CDR3 is 19 amino acids. The CDR3: CASSQSPYVQGAVTGELFF. CDR3 DNA: TGCGCCAGCAGCCAATCCCCATATGTACAGGGGGCTGTCACCGGGGAGCTGTTTTTT.

The sample holds one count of this clone. The chain has TRBV10-3 and TRBJ2-3; maybe TRBD1 (6 bases). Looked up from germline, CDR1 is ENHRY and CDR2 is SYGVKD. The ends were cut back, 4 bases at V and 0 bases at J, with 17 bases in the middle. This CDR3 has 17 amino acids. CDR3 loop: CAISGVGAAVSTDTQYF. The CDR3 region has the DNA TGTGCCATCAGTGGGGTGGGGGCGGCCGTTAGCACAGATACGCAGTATTTT.

The CDR3 sequence: CAGGTEAVKGYTF. In DNA, the CDR3 is TGTGCCGGCGGGACAGAAGCGGTAAAGGGCTACACCTTC. The rearrangement uses TRBV2 and TRBJ1-2, with 7 positions matching TRBD1. This CDR3 has 13 residues. The J segment lost 8 bases and the V segment lost 11 bases, leaving 14 bases of the junction unmatched. Per germline, CDR1 SNHLY and CDR2 FYNNEI.

This clone occurred a few times. V and J are TRBV21-1 and TRBJ2-5; whether TRBD2, the table's D call, matches the DNA was not checked. TRBV21-1 is marked as a pseudogene. This CDR3 region has 13 residues. The CDR3 region is CASSKERQETQYF. The CDR3 DNA reads as TGTGCCAGCAGCAAAGAGAGGCAAGAGACCCAGTACTTC.

The V gene is TRBV2, the J gene TRBJ2-2; D is perhaps TRBD1 (5 bases). Trimming removed 4 bases from V and 5 bases from J, with 8 bases in between. CDR1 SNHLY and CDR2 FYNNEI come from the germline V gene. The CDR3 has 13 amino acids. The CDR3 DNA sequence: TGTGCCAGCAGTGGAGCAGGGACCGGGGAGCTGTTTTTT. Residues: CASSGAGTGELFF.

In this sample, this clone turned up a few times. The CDR3, as DNA: TGTGCCAGCAGTTTATTAGACTATGGCTACACCTTC. Encoded protein: CASSLLDYGYTF. This chain links TRBV28 with TRBJ1-2; D unclear. With 1 base removed from V and 3 bases from J, the gap between germline ends came to 3 bases. The CDR3 runs 12 residues. Germline CDR1 and CDR2: MDHEN and SYDVKM.

A few counts support this clone. In nucleotides, the CDR3 is TGTGCCAGCAGTGAAGGGTTGGAGGTACCCCGAGAGTACTTC. Its translation is CASSEGLEVPREYF. The chain combines TRBV6-1 with TRBJ2-7; TRBD2 might be the D (5 bases). V lost 1 base and J 11 bases, leaving 18 bases between the germline ends. The CDR3 is made up of 14 amino acids. CDR1 is MNHNS and CDR2 is SASEGT in the germline V gene.

The chain links TRBV5-5 to TRBJ1-4; the D gene is possibly TRBD1 (5 bases). Deletions cut 6 bases from V and 8 bases from J, with 17 bases between. Germline V lookup: CDR1 SGHKS, CDR2 YYEKEE (reference sequence). The CDR3 is made up of 14 amino acids. The CDR3 DNA reads TGTGCCAGCACCCGGGAGAGGGGTCGGGAAAAACTGTTTTTT. Protein sequence: CASTRERGREKLFF.

The chain carries TRBV9 and TRBJ2-7, with TRBD2 identical over 13 bases. From germline, CDR1 is SGDLS and CDR2 YYNGEE. V shed 5 bases, J shed 8 bases, and the junction held 4 bases outside the gene matches. This CDR3 has 13 residues. The CDR3 region has the DNA TGTGCCAGCAGTGGACTAGCGGGGGTAAAGCAGTACTTC. It specifies CASSGLAGVKQYF.

CDR3 nucleotides: TGTGCCAGCAGCTTGGAGGGGCAACAGCCCCAGCATTTT. Amino acids: CASSLEGQQPQHF. The chain carries TRBV7-9 and TRBJ1-5; tentatively, D is TRBD1 (5 bases). This CDR3 has 13 amino acids. Germline CDR1 is SEHNR and CDR2 is FQNEAQ (reference sequence). V lost 3 bases to trimming and J lost 7 bases, with 10 bases between them.

The V and J genes are TRBV7-8 and TRBJ2-3; 9 bases fit TRBD2. Germline trimming cut 3 bases from V and 1 base from J; bases unmatched to any gene: 5. The CDR3 covers 16 residues. Germline lookup yields CDR1 SGHVS and CDR2 FQNEAQ. The CDR3 DNA is TGTGCCAGCAGCTTTGGGGCTAGCGGGGGCACAGATACGCAGTATTTT. Its protein product is CASSFGASGGTDTQYF.

This clone was counted only a few times. This chain connects TRBV28 to TRBJ1-3, with D possibly TRBD1 on 6 matching bases. The V gene's germline CDR1 is MDHEN and CDR2 SYDVKM. Trimming shortened V by 2 bases and J by 2 bases, and 7 bases separated the two germline ends. CDR3 length: 14 amino acids. The CDR3 coding sequence is TGTGCCAGCAGTTTAGGGGGCACTGGAAACACCATATATTTT. Translation: CASSLGGTGNTIYF.

This clone is a singleton in its sample. CDR3 coding DNA: TGTGCCAGCAGCTTAAGCCCAACACTTTATCAGCCCCAGCATTTT. Its protein product is CASSLSPTLYQPQHF. The genes are TRBV7-8 and TRBJ1-5; no clear D gene. Per germline, CDR1 SGHVS and CDR2 FQNEAQ. This CDR3 region has 15 residues. V lost 2 bases, J lost 5 bases, and 13 bases lay in between. The full variable domain, in which reference TRBV7-8 and TRBJ1-5 provide the parts outside the CDR3, is GAGVSQSPRYKVAKRGQDVALRCDPISGHVSLFWYQQALGQGPEFLTYFQNEAQLDKSGLPSDRFFAERPEGSVSTLKIQRTQQEDSAVYLCASSLSPTLYQPQHFGDGTRLSIL.

The CDR3 sequence is CASSEVSSGANVLTF. Written as DNA, the CDR3 is TGTGCCAGCTCCGAAGTGAGCTCTGGGGCCAACGTCCTGACTTTC. V gene TRBV6-5 combines with J gene TRBJ2-6; D is ambiguous. The CDR3 contains 15 residues. V shed 8 bases and J shed 0 bases, with 11 bases lying between them. Germline CDR1 reads MNHEY; CDR2 reads SVGAGI.

The CDR3 sequence is CASSLYAVGTGELFF. The DNA for the CDR3 is TGTGCCAGCAGCTTATATGCCGTAGGCACCGGGGAGCTGTTTTTT. The chain recombines TRBV5-4 with TRBJ2-2; no clear D gene. The V gene's germline CDR1 is SGHNT and CDR2 YYREEE (reference sequence). The CDR3 runs to 15 residues. The V end was cut by 2 bases, the J end by 4 bases, with 12 bases between.

This clone was found a few times. V usage is TRBV15 and J usage is TRBJ2-2; D may match TRBD1 or TRBD2 (5 bases each). The V and J ends lost 3 bases and 3 bases respectively, with 17 bases between them. This CDR3 has 17 residues. Germline CDR1 and CDR2: LNHNV and YYDKDF (reference sequence). The CDR3 sequence is CATSRDTVGADTGELFF. The DNA of the CDR3 is TGTGCCACCAGCAGGGACACGGTCGGGGCGGACACCGGGGAGCTGTTTTTT.

Regarding this clone: At one of its ends the junction is not consistent with the germline gene, which may arise from a read error. The rearrangement links TRBV7-7 to TRBJ2-5, with TRBD2 matching over 7 bases. CDR3 size: 16 residues. Germline CDR1 reads SSHAT; CDR2 reads FNYEAQ (reference sequence). The CDR3 loop is CASSLVPSGLQETQYF. CDR3 sequence (DNA): TGTGCTAGCAGCTTAGTCCCTAGCGGCTTACAAGAGACCCAGTACTTC.

This clone was counted between two and nine times. The chain joins TRBV6-5 to TRBJ1-6, with 8 nucleotides matching TRBD1. After removal of 7 bases from V and 7 bases from J, the junction contained 6 bases not matched to a gene. CDR3 length: 14 amino acids. The germline V gene encodes CDR1 MNHEY and CDR2 SVGAGI. As DNA, the CDR3 is TGTGCCAGCAATGGACAGGGCCCAAATTCACCCCTCCACTTT. This codes for CASNGQGPNSPLHF.

This sequence joins TRBV5-5 and TRBJ1-4; 7 bases match TRBD1. Germline values: CDR1 SGHKS, CDR2 YYEKEE (reference sequence). There are 16 residues in the CDR3. Trimming at V came to 5 bases and at J to 0 bases, leaving 7 bases not matched to a gene. The CDR3 sequence: CASSRQGAATNEKLFF. CDR3 DNA: TGTGCCAGCAGTAGACAGGGTGCGGCAACTAATGAAAAACTGTTTTTT.